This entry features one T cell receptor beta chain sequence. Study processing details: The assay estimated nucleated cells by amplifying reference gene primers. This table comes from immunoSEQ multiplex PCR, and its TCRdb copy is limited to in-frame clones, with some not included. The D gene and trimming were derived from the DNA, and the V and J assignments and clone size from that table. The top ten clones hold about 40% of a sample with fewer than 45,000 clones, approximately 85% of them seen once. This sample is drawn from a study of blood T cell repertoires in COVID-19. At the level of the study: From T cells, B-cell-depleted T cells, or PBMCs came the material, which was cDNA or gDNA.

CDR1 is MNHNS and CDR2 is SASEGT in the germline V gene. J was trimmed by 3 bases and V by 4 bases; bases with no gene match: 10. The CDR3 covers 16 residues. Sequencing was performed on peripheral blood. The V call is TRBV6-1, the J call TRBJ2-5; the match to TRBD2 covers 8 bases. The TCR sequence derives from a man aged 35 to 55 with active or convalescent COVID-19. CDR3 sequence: CASSVLAGIGEETQYF. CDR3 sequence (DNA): TGTGCCAGCAGTGTCCTAGCGGGCATTGGAGAAGAGACCCAGTACTTC.